A selection of T cell receptor beta chains follows, all from one sample in a study of T cells in Graves' hyperthyroidism and ophthalmopathy. Each CDR3 protein is one row after TCRdb ran MiXCR on the multiplex PCR reads. The table shows 750,000 to 900,000 distinct CDR3 sequences, with around 38% occurring only once. Input material: blood. The receptors were sampled from a man between 18 and 35 years old with Graves' hyperthyroidism. The CDR3 runs from the conserved cysteine through the conserved F or W. D genes are given only for firm matches. For some rows the clone size is stated as once, few or many, or as a class when expanded; others skip it.

D gene	clone size	V gene	J gene	CDR3 protein	CDR3 DNA
.	.	TRBV7-8	TRBJ1-2	CASSYGAEGSAGYTF	TGTGCCAGCAGTTACGGGGCCGAAGGGTCGGCTGGCTACACCTTC
TRBD1	many	TRBV2	TRBJ1-4	CASRNTGASEKLFF	TGTGCCAGCAGAAATACAGGGGCATCGGAAAAACTGTTTTTT
.	few	TRBV19	TRBJ2-5	CASSRQGSETQYF	TGTGCCAGTAGCCGACAAGGGTCCGAGACCCAGTACTTC
.	few	TRBV11-2	TRBJ2-7	CASSPAPLLYEQYF	TGTGCCAGCAGCCCAGCTCCCTTACTCTACGAGCAGTACTTC
.	.	TRBV29-1	TRBJ1-1	CSGSQGNTEAFF	TGCAGCGGTTCACAGGGGAACACTGAAGCTTTCTTT
TRBD2	.	TRBV6-5	TRBJ2-5	CASSYSPGGPSEETQYF	TGTGCCAGCAGTTACTCGCCGGGAGGGCCGTCGGAAGAGACCCAGTACTTC
.	.	TRBV19	TRBJ1-5	CASSAGNGIGQPQHF	TGTGCCAGTAGTGCAGGTAACGGGATAGGGCAGCCCCAGCATTTT
TRBD1	.	TRBV14	TRBJ2-2	CASSHSRGTVNTGELFF	TGTGCCAGCAGCCACTCCAGAGGGACAGTGAACACCGGGGAGCTGTTTTTT
.	many	TRBV6-5	TRBJ1-6	CASSSLPEINSPLHF	TGTGCCAGCAGTTCACTCCCCGAGATTAATTCACCCCTCCACTTT
.	many	TRBV12-3/TRBV12-4	TRBJ1-5	CASSLSASGQPQHF	TGTGCCAGCAGTTTATCGGCTTCGGGTCAGCCCCAGCATTTT
TRBD1	few	TRBV19	TRBJ2-2	CASSKRQGLNTGELFF	TGTGCCAGTAGCAAGAGACAGGGGCTGAACACCGGGGAGCTGTTTTTT
TRBD1	few	TRBV19	TRBJ1-4	CASSPRDREVEKLFF	TGTGCCAGTAGTCCCCGGGACAGGGAGGTTGAAAAACTGTTTTTT
TRBD2	many	TRBV6-1	TRBJ2-7	CASSELSGASYEQYF	TGTGCCAGCAGTGAACTGAGCGGGGCCTCCTACGAGCAGTACTTC
.	many	TRBV7-9	TRBJ2-5	CASSLVGRADQETQYF	TGTGCCAGCAGCTTAGTAGGGCGGGCCGATCAAGAGACCCAGTACTTC
TRBD1	many	TRBV25-1	TRBJ1-5	CASITDRGVNQPQHF	TGTGCCAGCATTACGGACAGGGGGGTCAATCAGCCCCAGCATTTT
.	many	TRBV4-1	TRBJ2-5	CASSQGSRETQYF	TGCGCCAGCAGCCAAGGCAGCAGGGAGACCCAGTACTTC
TRBD1	.	TRBV10-3	TRBJ1-5	CAISSYSWKGQTQHF	TGTGCCATCAGCAGTTACTCGTGGAAGGGACAGACCCAGCATTTT
.	few	TRBV6-5	TRBJ1-1	CASRPSGRANTEAFF	TGTGCCAGCAGACCATCCGGACGAGCCAACACTGAAGCTTTCTTT
TRBD1	.	TRBV7-9	TRBJ2-2	CASSPHLVGTGITGELFF	TGTGCCAGCAGCCCCCACTTGGTGGGGACAGGGATCACCGGGGAGCTGTTTTTT
TRBD1	few	TRBV12-5	TRBJ2-7	CASNPGTGGYEQYF	TGTGCCAGCAACCCCGGGACAGGGGGCTACGAGCAGTACTTC
TRBD1	few	TRBV20-1	TRBJ2-7	CSASDRGLSWEQYF	TGCAGTGCTAGCGACAGGGGGCTTTCATGGGAGCAGTACTTC
.	.	TRBV7-8	TRBJ1-5	CASSLGGVRGYQPQHF	TGTGCCAGCAGCTTAGGGGGGGTCAGGGGTTACCAGCCCCAGCATTTT
.	.	TRBV12-3/TRBV12-4	TRBJ1-1	CASSPTDRLGTEAFF	TGTGCCAGCAGTCCCACAGACAGGCTCGGCACTGAAGCTTTCTTT
.	.	TRBV12-3/TRBV12-4	TRBJ2-2	CASRPETGELFF	TGTGCCAGCAGACCTGAGACCGGGGAGCTGTTTTTT
TRBD1	.	TRBV10-3	TRBJ2-7	CAIMTGRSYEQYF	TGTGCCATCATGACAGGGCGGTCCTACGAGCAGTACTTC
TRBD1	.	TRBV12-3/TRBV12-4	TRBJ1-2	CASSRGPHRQGDYGYTF	TGTGCCAGCAGTCGGGGCCCCCACCGACAGGGCGACTATGGCTACACCTTC
.	.	TRBV7-2	TRBJ2-5	CASSPPSLARETQYF	TGTGCCAGCTCACCACCGAGCCTAGCTAGGGAGACCCAGTACTTC
TRBD1	many	TRBV25-1	TRBJ1-5	CASSEGQGRSQPQHF	TGTGCCAGCAGTGAGGGACAGGGTAGGAGTCAGCCCCAGCATTTT
.	.	TRBV12-3/TRBV12-4	TRBJ1-2	CASSPINGQSYGYTF	TGTGCCAGCAGCCCGATCAATGGACAGTCCTATGGCTACACCTTC